Below, 15 T cell receptor beta chains from the same sample are listed, as sequenced in a study of HIV-infected patients and healthy controls. Reverse transcription used about 510 ng RNA and constant-region primers for alpha and beta. Using multiplexing indices, alpha and beta chain libraries were generated apart by chain-specific third strand synthesis. TCRdb fed the 5' RACE reads into MiXCR, producing one record per CDR3 protein. The table records 15,000 to 20,000 distinct CDR3 sequences, roughly a tenth of them present only once. The repertoire came from unfractionated whole blood and reflected all unsorted peripheral T cells. The sample consisted of blood. These receptors were obtained from an adult in good health.

The chain recombines TRBV5-1 with TRBJ2-1, with D unresolved. This CDR3 is built from 12 residues. The germline gives CDR1 SGHRS, CDR2 YFSETQ. Trimming pared 4 bases from V and 7 bases from J, leaving 9 bases between. The chain's CDR3 is CASSPDRNEQFF. The CDR3 nucleotides are TGCGCCAGCAGCCCCGATAGAAATGAGCAGTTCTTC.

This clonotype was counted at least ten times. The rearrangement joins TRBV12-3 or TRBV12-4 to TRBJ2-1, with a possible D match to TRBD1 (6 bases). The CDR3 consists of 15 residues. The V gene lost 7 bases and the J gene lost 5 bases, with 18 bases spanning the gap. CDR3: CASIPDRRHDNEQFF. The CDR3 DNA reads as TGTGCCAGCATCCCTGACAGGAGGCACGACAATGAGCAGTTCTTC.

This clonotype appeared a few times. The chain employs TRBV27 and TRBJ1-6; TRBD1 agrees at 9 bases. Germline CDR1 and CDR2: MNHEY and SMNVEV (reference sequence). V lost 6 bases to trimming and J lost 10 bases; unmatched junction nucleotides: 7. This CDR3 contains 14 residues. CDR3: CASRRTGEESPLHF. The CDR3 nucleotides are TGTGCCAGCAGGAGGACAGGGGAGGAATCACCCCTCCACTTT.

This clonotype has at least ten counts. The rearrangement joins TRBV10-3 to TRBJ2-7; 9 nucleotides match TRBD1. Germline CDR1 ENHRY, CDR2 SYGVKD. The CDR3 is made up of 13 amino acids. V lost 4 bases to trimming and J lost 3 bases; unmatched junction nucleotides: 1. In nucleotides, the CDR3 is TGTGCCATCAGTGGACAGGGGGGCTACGAGCAGTACTTC. Its protein is CAISGQGGYEQYF.

This clonotype is termed medium-sized (0.01 to 0.1%). V usage is TRBV6-1 and J usage is TRBJ2-6; the D is unclear. The CDR3 contains 15 residues. Germline V lookup: CDR1 MNHNS, CDR2 SASEGT. Trimming removed 6 bases at V and 0 bases at J, with 9 bases between. The CDR3 spells CASSLDSSGANVLTF. The CDR3 region has the DNA TGTGCCAGCAGCCTCGACTCCTCTGGGGCCAACGTCCTGACTTTC.

This chain uses TRBV7-2 with TRBJ2-1; TRBD2 aligns across 8 bases. Germline CDR1 reads SGHTA; CDR2 reads FQGNSA. This CDR3 comprises 14 residues. V dropped 5 bases and J dropped 9; count of bases not matched to a gene: 9. CDR3 amino acids: CASSPSGGYAEQFF. CDR3 DNA sequence: TGTGCCAGCAGCCCCTCGGGGGGGTATGCTGAGCAGTTCTTC.

This clonotype was detected ten times or more. V is TRBV29-1 and J is TRBJ2-6, with D unclear. CDR1 is SQVTM, CDR2 ANQGSEA, per germline. The CDR3 is 16 residues long. V lost 3 bases and J 0 bases, leaving 12 bases between the germline ends. The CDR3 nucleotides read TGCAGCGTTGAGCTCCGCCAGAGCTCTGGGGCCAACGTCCTGACTTTC. Protein: CSVELRQSSGANVLTF.

This clonotype appeared many times. The rearrangement joins TRBV7-9 to TRBJ1-2; 11 nucleotides align to TRBD1. There are 15 residues in the CDR3. V gave up 4 bases and J gave up 5 bases; unmatched junction bases: 6. Looked up from germline, CDR1 is SEHNR and CDR2 is FQNEAQ (reference sequence). CDR3 sequence (DNA): TGTGCCAGCAGCTCCCCGGACAGGGGGCTGTATGGCTACACCTTC. Translated: CASSSPDRGLYGYTF.

This clonotype showed up many times. The rearrangement links TRBV5-6 to TRBJ2-2, with D unclear. Per the germline V gene, CDR1 is SGHDT and CDR2 is YYEEEE. V was shortened by 4 bases and J by 1 base, with 2 bases between the two germline ends. This CDR3 has 12 amino acids. The DNA of the CDR3 is TGTGCCAGCAGCCTGAACACCGGGGAGCTGTTTTTT. Amino acid sequence: CASSLNTGELFF.

The V and J genes are TRBV14 and TRBJ2-3; TRBD2 matches 9 bases. Looked up from germline, CDR1 is SGHDN and CDR2 is FVKESK. V shed 4 bases, J shed 2 bases, and the junction held 4 bases outside the gene matches. The CDR3 is made up of 15 amino acids. The CDR3 spells CASSPRTSATDTQYF. The CDR3 DNA reads TGTGCCAGCAGCCCGAGGACTAGCGCCACAGATACGCAGTATTTT.

This clonotype was detected many times. Here the CDR3 reads CASTGGIRDTQYF. The DNA for the CDR3 is TGTGCCAGCACGGGCGGGATCAGGGATACGCAGTATTTT. The chain joins TRBV2 to TRBJ2-3, with D tentatively TRBD2 (6 bases). The length of the CDR3 is 13 residues. The germline gives CDR1 SNHLY, CDR2 FYNNEI. The V end was cut by 7 bases, the J end by 6 bases, with 14 bases between.

This chain connects TRBV20-1 to TRBJ1-5; D possibly corresponds to TRBD1 (6 bases). The CDR3 covers 12 residues. Looked up from germline, CDR1 is DFQATT and CDR2 is SNEGSKA (reference sequence). Trimming cost V 3 bases and J 6 bases, with 9 bases left between them. The CDR3 sequence: CSASQGTQPQHF. In nucleotides, the CDR3 is TGCAGTGCTAGCCAGGGGACTCAGCCCCAGCATTTT.

In this sample, this clonotype turned up many times. V usage is TRBV29-1 and J usage is TRBJ2-1; 11 bases are shared with TRBD2. V was clipped by 7 bases and J by 3 bases; unmatched bases: 11. From germline, CDR1 is SQVTM and CDR2 ANQGSEA. This CDR3 comprises 16 residues. DNA of the CDR3: TGCAGCGCCGATAGCCCGGGACTAGCGGACTACAATGAGCAGTTCTTC. Encoded protein: CSADSPGLADYNEQFF.

This clonotype was counted many times. This chain joins TRBV7-9 and TRBJ1-2; D is unclear. Germline lookup yields CDR1 SEHNR and CDR2 FQNEAQ (reference sequence). The length of the CDR3 is 13 residues. The germline V and J ends were trimmed by 2 bases and 8 bases, with 12 bases remaining between them. The CDR3 nucleotides read TGTGCCAGCAGCTTATACAGTCAGACGGGCTACACCTTC. Its translation: CASSLYSQTGYTF. The full variable domain, its missing parts supplied by reference TRBV7-9 and TRBJ1-2, is DTGVSQNPRHKITKRGQNVTFRCDPISEHNRLYWYRQTLGQGPEFLTYFQNEAQLEKSRLLSDRFSAERPKGSFSTLEIQRTEQGDSAMYLCASSLYSQTGYTFGSGTRLTVV.

This clonotype is medium-sized (0.01 to 0.1%) within its sample. The rearrangement uses TRBV7-8 and TRBJ2-3, with 7 positions matching TRBD2. Germline V gene data show CDR1 as SGHVS and CDR2 as FQNEAQ. This CDR3 has 18 residues. Trimming took 1 base from V and 2 from J; bases not matched to a gene: 12. The chain's CDR3 is CASSLERASGFNTDTQYF. The CDR3 DNA reads TGTGCCAGCAGCTTAGAGAGGGCTAGCGGATTCAACACAGATACGCAGTATTTT.